These 23 T cell receptor beta chains originate from one sample sequenced in a study of identical twins. TCRdb redid the calling of the 5' RACE reads with MiXCR, one entry per CDR3 protein. The data show a few hundred thousand distinct CDR3 sequences, over 5% seen once. This same sample was also taken into another study, of T cells expressing NK-cell markers.

Sequenced input: CD8+ T cells sorted from blood. Receptor source: a woman between 18 and 30 years old in good health.

The J gene is TRBJ2-2, the V gene TRBV20-1; a possible D gene is TRBD2 (6 bases). V lost 3 bases and J 7 bases, leaving 15 bases between the germline ends. CDR3 size: 14 residues. Germline-derived CDR1 and CDR2 are DFQATT and SNEGSKA (reference sequence). Written as DNA, the CDR3 is TGCAGTGCTAGGAAGGGCTTCGGGGGCGGGGAGCTGTTTTTT. Protein sequence: CSARKGFGGGELFF.

In its sample, this clonotype was seen a few times. V usage is TRBV10-3 and J usage is TRBJ1-1; maybe TRBD1 (6 bases). Per germline, CDR1 ENHRY and CDR2 SYGVKD. V was pared by 10 bases and J by 1 base, with 10 bases between. The CDR3 has 12 amino acids. CDR3 protein: CATSGANTEAFF. The CDR3 region has the DNA TGTGCCACTTCAGGGGCGAACACTGAAGCTTTCTTT.

This clonotype was recorded at least ten times. The CDR3 nucleotides read TGTGCCAGCAGTTTAGGGTCTAACTATGGCTACACCTTC. It yields the protein CASSLGSNYGYTF. V and J are TRBV12-3 or TRBV12-4 and TRBJ1-2; no definite D call. The CDR3 is 13 amino acids. Trimming removed 1 base from V and 0 bases from J, with 3 bases in between.

Note on this clonotype: The germline gene is not matched at one end of the junction; a read error may be the cause. The chain couples TRBV28 to TRBJ1-4; no reliable D call. The CDR3 is 13 amino acids. In germline, CDR1 is MDHEN, CDR2 SYDVKM. Here the CDR3 reads CASSLGGLLNLWF. The CDR3, as DNA: TGTGCCAGCAGTCTCGGCGGGCTCCTCAACCTGTGGTTT.

A few counts support this clonotype. The CDR3, as DNA: TGTGCCAGTAGTATACAGGGGAATGAGCAGTTCTTC. It yields the protein CASSIQGNEQFF. The rearrangement links TRBV19 to TRBJ2-1, with D tentatively TRBD1 (6 bases). Germline CDR1 reads LNHDA; CDR2 reads SQIVND (reference sequence). The CDR3 covers 12 residues. V lost 2 bases and J lost 7, with 6 bases in between. Supplemented by reference TRBV19 and TRBJ2-1, the full variable domain reads DGGITQSPKYLFRKEGQNVTLSCEQNLNHDAMYWYRQDPGQGLRLIYYSQIVNDFQKGDIAEGYSVSREKKESFPLTVTSAQKNPTAFYLCASSIQGNEQFFGPGTRLTVL.

This clonotype was seen a few times. V usage is TRBV20-1 and J usage is TRBJ1-1; the D gene is possibly TRBD1 (5 bases). Germline V gene lookup returns CDR1 DFQATT and CDR2 SNEGSKA (reference sequence). CDR3 length equals 13 residues. Between the trimmed V and J ends, which lost 6 bases and 5 bases, there was a span of 16 bases. The CDR3, as DNA: TGCAGTGCCCCCGAATTAGGGGATACTGAAGCTTTCTTT. Translated: CSAPELGDTEAFF.

The V gene is TRBV9, the J gene TRBJ2-2, with D perhaps matching TRBD1 or TRBD2 (6 bases each). The CDR3 is 15 amino acids. CDR1 is SGDLS, CDR2 YYNGEE, per germline. The germline V and J ends were trimmed by 4 bases and 5 bases, with 15 bases remaining between them. As DNA, the CDR3 is TGTGCCAGCAGCCCCCTAGCGAGGGGGACCGGGGAGCTGTTTTTT. Its protein is CASSPLARGTGELFF.

This clonotype was seen only a few times. CDR3 amino acids: CASSSLDRKGPDTQYF. The CDR3 coding sequence is TGTGCCAGCAGTTCCCTCGACCGAAAAGGACCAGATACGCAGTATTTT. The chain uses TRBV6-5 and TRBJ2-3; D call uncertain. This CDR3 has 16 residues. Germline V CDR1 and CDR2: MNHEY, SVGAGI. The germline V and J ends were trimmed by 4 bases and 4 bases, with 18 bases remaining between them.

The J gene is TRBJ2-2, the V gene TRBV6-5; D gene unclear. Germline CDR1 and CDR2: MNHEY and SVGAGI. The CDR3 is 15 residues long. V lost 2 bases and J lost 3, with 10 bases in between. Here the CDR3 DNA reads TGTGCCAGCAGTTACGGTGACTTTGACACCGGGGAGCTGTTTTTT. It specifies CASSYGDFDTGELFF.

V usage is TRBV12-3 or TRBV12-4 and J usage is TRBJ2-7; D possibly uses TRBD1 or TRBD2 (5 bases each). The CDR3 sequence is 14 residues long. Trimming shortened V by 4 bases and J by 2 bases, and 12 bases separated the two germline ends. In DNA form, the CDR3 reads TGTGCCAGCAGTTGGGGGAGCGGACCCTACGAGCAGTACTTC. Translation gives CASSWGSGPYEQYF.

This clonotype was seen repeatedly, ten times or more. The rearrangement links TRBV11-2 to TRBJ1-2, with TRBD1 identical over 9 bases. V shed 6 bases, J shed 7 bases, and the junction held 6 bases outside the gene matches. There are 13 residues in the CDR3. The germline CDR1 and CDR2 sequences are SGHAT and FQNNGV. CDR3 region: CASRLGQGVGYTF. The CDR3 DNA reads as TGTGCCAGCAGGCTGGGACAGGGAGTTGGCTACACCTTC.

This rearrangement joins TRBV2 to TRBJ2-7; no firm D call. Germline V gives CDR1 SNHLY, CDR2 FYNNEI. This CDR3 contains 15 residues. Deletions cut 2 bases from V and 8 bases from J, with 19 bases between. The CDR3 nucleotides are TGTGCCAGCAGTGAATCTCAGCTTTTGTCTCGGCAGCAGTACTTC. Translating gives CASSESQLLSRQQYF.

The chain recombines TRBV7-2 with TRBJ2-3; D is ambiguous. Trimming pared 5 bases from V and 2 bases from J, leaving 8 bases between. This CDR3 has 13 residues. From germline, CDR1 is SGHTA and CDR2 FQGNSA. CDR3 nucleotides: TGTGCCAGCAGCGTGGACCCCACAGATACGCAGTATTTT. It codes for CASSVDPTDTQYF.

This rearrangement joins TRBV27 to TRBJ2-7; 9 nucleotides align to TRBD2. This CDR3 region has 14 residues. J lost 2 bases, V lost 9 bases, and 8 bases had no gene match. The germline gives CDR1 MNHEY, CDR2 SMNVEV (reference sequence). The CDR3 region has the DNA TGTGCCAGTCGAGATAGCGGGGGAACCTACGAGCAGTACTTC. It yields the protein CASRDSGGTYEQYF.

This clonotype was detected many times. V gene TRBV12-3 or TRBV12-4 combines with J gene TRBJ2-7; D unresolved. The CDR3 length is 13 residues. V was shortened by 7 bases and J by 1 base, with 11 bases between the two germline ends. The CDR3 here is CASKSPTSYEQYF. The DNA of the CDR3 is TGTGCCAGCAAGAGCCCCACATCCTACGAGCAGTACTTC.

The rearrangement uses TRBV6-1 and TRBJ2-7; D tentatively fits TRBD1 or TRBD2 (5 bases each). This CDR3 comprises 15 residues. V was clipped by 5 bases and J by 2 bases, with 16 bases between them. Per germline, CDR1 MNHNS and CDR2 SASEGT. CDR3 region: CASSPRWQGAYEQYF. Here the CDR3 DNA reads TGTGCCAGCAGTCCCCGGTGGCAGGGAGCCTACGAGCAGTACTTC.

This clonotype has only a few counts. The chain links TRBV19 to TRBJ2-6; D remains ambiguous. Trimming removed 3 bases from V and 2 bases from J, with 8 bases in between. The CDR3 runs to 15 residues. Germline CDR1 is LNHDA and CDR2 is SQIVND (reference sequence). The CDR3 nucleotides are TGTGCCAGTAGTATTCGCCCTGCTGGGGCCAACGTCCTGACTTTC. Translated: CASSIRPAGANVLTF.

There are a few counts of this clonotype. This rearrangement joins TRBV27 to TRBJ2-3; D gene ambiguous. The germline V gene encodes CDR1 MNHEY and CDR2 SMNVEV (reference sequence). Trimming cost V 2 bases and J 4 bases, with 4 bases left between them. The CDR3 has 12 residues. CDR3 protein: CASSLIPDTQYF. In DNA form, the CDR3 reads TGTGCCAGCAGTTTAATCCCAGATACGCAGTATTTT.

This clonotype turned up a few times. The chain links TRBV19 to TRBJ2-1; D unresolved. The V gene lost 8 bases and the J gene lost 7 bases, with 18 bases spanning the gap. This CDR3 is 14 amino acids long. Per the germline V gene, CDR1 is LNHDA and CDR2 is SQIVND (reference sequence). The CDR3 DNA sequence: TGTGCCAGTCAAATATCGGCCATGGGGAATGAGCAGTTCTTC. The encoded protein is CASQISAMGNEQFF.

The chain carries TRBV4-2 and TRBJ2-5; D perhaps matches TRBD1 (6 bases). Trimming shortened V by 0 bases and J by 6 bases, and 17 bases separated the two germline ends. The germline V gene has CDR1 LGHNA and CDR2 YNFKEQ. This CDR3 has 16 amino acids. CDR3 DNA: TGTGCCAGCAGCCAAGAATGGGGTTTAGGGGGAAAGACCCAGTACTTC. Its translation is CASSQEWGLGGKTQYF.

This clonotype was recorded many times. This sequence joins TRBV5-1 and TRBJ2-4, with D maybe TRBD2 (5 bases). Germline lookup yields CDR1 SGHRS and CDR2 YFSETQ. CDR3 length: 12 amino acids. V was pared by 0 bases and J by 15 bases, with 13 bases between. CDR3 loop: CASSLEGGLWYF. The CDR3 region has the DNA TGCGCCAGCAGCTTGGAAGGCGGACTGTGGTACTTC. The full variable domain, with the rest looked up from reference TRBV5-1 and TRBJ2-4, is KAGVTQTPRYLIKTRGQQVTLSCSPISGHRSVSWYQQTPGQGLQFLFEYFSETQRNKGNFPGRFSGRQFSNSRSEMNVSTLELGDSALYLCASSLEGGLWYFGAGTRLSVL.

The V gene is TRBV15, the J gene TRBJ2-2; D remains unclear. CDR1 is LNHNV, CDR2 YYDKDF, per germline (reference sequence). V lost 0 bases, J lost 5 bases, and 7 bases lay in between. The CDR3 totals 14 residues. CDR3 amino acids: CATSRDWGTGELFF. In DNA form, the CDR3 reads TGTGCCACCAGCAGAGACTGGGGAACCGGGGAGCTGTTTTTT.

At least ten counts were recorded for this clonotype. CDR3 sequence (DNA): TGTGCCAGCAGTGCCTCAGGGGGCGTCTATGGCTACACCTTC. Residues: CASSASGGVYGYTF. V is TRBV12-3 or TRBV12-4 and J is TRBJ1-2, with 8 bases aligning to TRBD1. After removal of 5 bases from V and 4 bases from J, the junction contained 6 bases not matched to a gene. The CDR3 contains 14 residues.